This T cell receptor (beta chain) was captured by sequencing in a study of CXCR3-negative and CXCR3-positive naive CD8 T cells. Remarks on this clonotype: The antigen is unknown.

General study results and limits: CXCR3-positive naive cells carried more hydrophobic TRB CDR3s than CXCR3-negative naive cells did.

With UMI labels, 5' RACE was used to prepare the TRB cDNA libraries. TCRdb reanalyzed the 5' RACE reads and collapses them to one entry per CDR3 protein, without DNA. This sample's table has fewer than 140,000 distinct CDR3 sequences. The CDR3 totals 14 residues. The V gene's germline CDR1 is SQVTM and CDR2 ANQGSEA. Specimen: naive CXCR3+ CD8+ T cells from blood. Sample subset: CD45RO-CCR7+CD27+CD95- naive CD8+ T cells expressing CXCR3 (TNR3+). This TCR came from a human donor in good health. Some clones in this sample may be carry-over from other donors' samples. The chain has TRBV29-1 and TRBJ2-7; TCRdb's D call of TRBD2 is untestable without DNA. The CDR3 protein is CSVLLSGVGYEQYF.